These 30 T cell receptor beta chains originate from one sample sequenced in a study of cytomegalovirus exposure and HLA in healthy donors. 13 Jbeta primers and 60 Vbeta primers were used for the PCR. Assay: immunoSEQ multiplex PCR; the TCRdb copy retains only in-frame clones and omits some. The repertoire holds 200,000 to 250,000 clones, roughly 80% seen once, with 0.2% to 0.25% in the top ten. What was sequenced was PBMCs. Receptor source: a girl between 2 and 10 years old in good health and CMV-seronegative.

This clone was recorded a few times. This rearrangement joins TRBV7-2 to TRBJ2-5, with D perhaps matching TRBD2 (6 bases). The CDR3 is 14 amino acids. Germline V CDR1 and CDR2: SGHTA, FQGNSA. Trimming took off 5 bases at V and 5 bases at J, with 15 bases between the two ends. DNA for the CDR3: TGTGCCAGCAGCACTCAAACAGGAGGGGAGACCCAGTACTTC. It encodes CASSTQTGGETQYF.

This rearrangement joins TRBV10-2 to TRBJ1-5; TRBD1 agrees at 8 bases. Germline V lookup: CDR1 WSHSY, CDR2 SAAADI. The trim removed 6 bases at V and 1 base at J, leaving 5 bases unmatched. The CDR3 runs to 15 residues. The CDR3: CASSETGGSNQPQHF. The CDR3 DNA reads as TGCGCCAGCAGCGAAACAGGGGGAAGCAATCAGCCCCAGCATTTT.

The V gene is TRBV21-1, the J gene TRBJ2-3; TRBD2, the D gene given by the table, was not confirmed from the DNA. TRBV21-1 is tagged as a pseudogene. The CDR3 spans 17 residues. The CDR3 sequence is CASSPRTSGGAVDTQYF. The CDR3 nucleotides read TGTGCCAGCAGCCCCCGGACTAGCGGGGGGGCGGTAGATACGCAGTATTTT.

The rearrangement uses TRBV2 and TRBJ2-6, with 8 bases that match TRBD1. Trimming cost V 6 bases and J 5 bases; bases outside gene matches: 6. This CDR3 contains 15 residues. The germline V gene encodes CDR1 SNHLY and CDR2 FYNNEI. Here the CDR3 DNA reads TGTGCCAGCAGAACTGACAGGGGTAGGGCCAACGTCCTGACTTTC. This gives the protein CASRTDRGRANVLTF.

The J gene is TRBJ1-5, the V gene TRBV27; TRBD1 is a possible D gene (6 bases). Trimming took 6 bases from V and 1 from J, leaving 10 bases between them. Germline assignment: CDR1 MNHEY and CDR2 SMNVEV (reference sequence). The CDR3 extends over 14 amino acids. CDR3 region: CASSQGISNQPQHF. The CDR3 nucleotides read TGTGCCAGCAGCCAGGGGATAAGCAATCAGCCCCAGCATTTT.

This clone showed up just a few times. The CDR3 loop is CASSPDRGNEQYF. CDR3 sequence (DNA): TGTGCCAGCAGCCCGGACAGGGGGAACGAGCAGTACTTC. The rearrangement joins TRBV11-2 to TRBJ2-7, with 10 positions matching TRBD1. V was clipped by 5 bases and J by 5 bases; unmatched bases: 3. This CDR3 comprises 13 residues. Germline lookup yields CDR1 SGHAT and CDR2 FQNNGV.

The chain recombines TRBV25-1 with TRBJ1-4; 9 nucleotides match TRBD1. The J segment lost 7 bases and the V segment lost 2 bases, leaving 5 bases of the junction unmatched. The CDR3 loop spans 15 amino acids. Germline V gene lookup returns CDR1 MGHDK and CDR2 SYGVNS. The CDR3 is CASSEGDRAGEKLFF. The DNA for the CDR3 is TGTGCCAGCAGTGAAGGGGACAGGGCAGGTGAAAAACTGTTTTTT. Looking up the rest from reference TRBV25-1 and TRBJ1-4 gives the full variable domain: EADIYQTPRYLVIGTGKKITLECSQTMGHDKMYWYQQDPGMELHLIHYSYGVNSTEKGDLSSESTVSRIRTEHFPLTLESARPSHTSQYLCASSEGDRAGEKLFFGSGTQLSVL.

This clone occurred once. This chain joins TRBV19 and TRBJ2-2; D might be TRBD1 (6 bases). The ends were cut back, 6 bases at V and 1 base at J, with 12 bases in the middle. Germline V lookup: CDR1 LNHDA, CDR2 SQIVND (reference sequence). The CDR3 loop spans 15 amino acids. The CDR3 spells CASRPTGVNTGELFF. The CDR3 DNA sequence: TGTGCCAGTAGACCGACAGGCGTGAACACCGGGGAGCTGTTTTTT.

V is TRBV7-2 and J is TRBJ2-3; the D gene is possibly TRBD2 (6 bases). The CDR3 runs to 18 residues. V lost 3 bases and J lost 6, with 25 bases in between. The germline CDR1 and CDR2 sequences are SGHTA and FQGNSA. The CDR3 coding sequence is TGTGCCAGCAGCTTGGGTAGATTAGCGGACTCTTTCAGGGATACGCAGTATTTT. Translation gives CASSLGRLADSFRDTQYF.

J is TRBJ1-1 and V is TRBV4-2; unclear D gene. There are 14 residues in the CDR3. Germline V CDR1 and CDR2: LGHNA, YNFKEQ. V lost 0 bases to trimming and J lost 10 bases, with 15 bases between them. CDR3 nucleotide sequence: TGTGCCAGCAGCCAAGAATTCGGAGGAGTAGGAGCTTTCTTT. This encodes CASSQEFGGVGAFF.

The gene calls are TRBV6-6 and TRBJ2-1; perhaps TRBD1 as D (5 bases). Trimming left V 2 bases short and J 9 bases short, with 5 bases between. The CDR3 totals 11 residues. The germline CDR1 and CDR2 sequences are MNHNY and SVGAGI (reference sequence). In DNA, the CDR3 is TGTGCCAGCAGTTACAGGGGTGAGCAGTTCTTC. It specifies CASSYRGEQFF.

This clone came up once. V is TRBV5-4 and J is TRBJ2-7, with a possible D match to TRBD2 (6 bases). This CDR3 contains 12 residues. V was pared by 6 bases and J by 9 bases, with 16 bases between. Germline loops: CDR1 SGHNT, CDR2 YYREEE (reference sequence). CDR3 sequence (DNA): TGTGCCAGCAATTTTAGGGACTCGCCGCAGTACTTC. It specifies CASNFRDSPQYF.

The chain couples TRBV5-1 to TRBJ2-3; D not resolved. V was pared by 4 bases and J by 0 bases, with 9 bases between. The CDR3 totals 14 residues. The V gene's germline CDR1 is SGHRS and CDR2 YFSETQ. The CDR3 DNA follows: TGCGCCAGCAGCCTACAGCCGAGCACAGATACGCAGTATTTT. Its translation: CASSLQPSTDTQYF.

This clone was detected only a few times. The J gene is TRBJ1-1, the V gene TRBV5-1; no reliable D call. V was clipped by 0 bases and J by 3 bases, with 9 bases between them. CDR3 length: 14 residues. The V gene's germline CDR1 is SGHRS and CDR2 YFSETQ. CDR3 region: CASSLDREDTEAFF. As DNA, the CDR3 is TGCGCCAGCAGCTTGGATAGGGAGGACACTGAAGCTTTCTTT.

Turning to this clone: At the DNA level, this CDR3 is encoded by other sequences in the same sample as well. The genes are TRBV27 and TRBJ1-2; 8 bases are a match to TRBD1. CDR3 length equals 13 residues. With V trimmed by 5 bases and J by 8 bases, 7 bases remained unmatched. Per germline, CDR1 MNHEY and CDR2 SMNVEV (reference sequence). This chain's CDR3 is CASSRDRGYGYTF. The CDR3 coding sequence is TGTGCCAGCAGTCGCGACAGGGGTTACGGCTACACCTTC.

The chain employs TRBV6-5 and TRBJ1-1; no clear D gene. The CDR3 has 15 residues. V lost 2 bases to trimming and J lost 0 bases, with 10 bases between them. Germline V gene data show CDR1 as MNHEY and CDR2 as SVGAGI. The CDR3 reads CASSYTRYMNTEAFF. As DNA, the CDR3 is TGTGCCAGCAGTTACACCAGATACATGAACACTGAAGCTTTCTTT.

The chain joins TRBV6-5 to TRBJ2-1, with D possibly being TRBD1 (7 bases). CDR1 and CDR2 (germline): MNHEY, SVGAGI. V lost 1 base and J 5 bases, leaving 12 bases between the germline ends. The CDR3 has 15 residues. CDR3 sequence: CASSYWQGGNNEQFF. CDR3 coding DNA: TGTGCCAGCAGTTACTGGCAGGGGGGCAACAATGAGCAGTTCTTC.

This chain joins TRBV4-1 and TRBJ1-1, with D possibly being TRBD1 (6 bases). Germline CDR1 and CDR2: MGHRA and YSYEKL. V was pared by 5 bases and J by 6 bases, with 13 bases between. The CDR3 has 13 amino acids. The CDR3 loop is CASSVNRVSEAFF. CDR3 DNA: TGCGCCAGCAGCGTAAACAGGGTCTCTGAAGCTTTCTTT.

V and J are TRBV27 and TRBJ2-7, with TRBD2 matching 7 bases. Trimming removed 6 bases from V and 7 bases from J; junction bases left unmatched: 12. This CDR3 region has 14 residues. The germline gives CDR1 MNHEY, CDR2 SMNVEV (reference sequence). The CDR3 nucleotides are TGTGCCAGCAGGGAATGGGTTCAGGGAGGGGAGCAGTACTTC. This translates into CASREWVQGGEQYF.

The CDR3 DNA is TGTGCCAGCAGTGACGGGGGAGGTTGGCGTCAGCCCCAGCATTTT. Protein: CASSDGGGWRQPQHF. The chain uses TRBV6-1 and TRBJ1-5; D may be TRBD1 (5 bases). The CDR3 length is 15 residues. Germline V gene sequence: CDR1 MNHNS, CDR2 SASEGT. Trimming took 3 bases from V and 6 from J, leaving 15 bases between them.

The chain joins TRBV4-2 to TRBJ2-7; the D gene is possibly TRBD1 (6 bases). V was shortened by 1 base and J by 2 bases, with 21 bases between the two germline ends. The CDR3 contains 18 residues. Germline CDR1 is LGHNA and CDR2 is YNFKEQ. In DNA, the CDR3 is TGTGCCAGCAGCCAAGCATTCCGTTGGACAGTGATTCCCTACGAGCAGTACTTC. Its protein is CASSQAFRWTVIPYEQYF.

The rearrangement joins TRBV11-2 to TRBJ2-7, with TRBD2 matching 9 bases. CDR3 length: 14 residues. V was clipped by 5 bases and J by 2 bases; unmatched bases: 4. Germline V gene data show CDR1 as SGHAT and CDR2 as FQNNGV. Written as DNA, the CDR3 is TGTGCCAGCAGCGCTGCGGGAGGGCCCTACGAGCAGTACTTC. Its protein is CASSAAGGPYEQYF.

The rearrangement links TRBV4-1 to TRBJ2-5, with TRBD1 matching over 7 bases. The CDR3 sequence is 15 residues long. The V gene end was trimmed by 3 bases and the J gene end by 11 bases; junction bases not matched to a gene: 15. Per germline, CDR1 MGHRA and CDR2 YSYEKL. The CDR3 nucleotides are TGCGCCAGCAGCCAGGATGGACAGGCACCCCCAGAGCAGTACTTC. Amino acid sequence: CASSQDGQAPPEQYF.

This clone showed up just a few times. V and J are TRBV5-1 and TRBJ1-1; weak D call: TRBD1 (5 bases). This CDR3 comprises 14 residues. From germline, CDR1 is SGHRS and CDR2 YFSETQ. Trimming cost V 0 bases and J 4 bases, with 10 bases left between them. CDR3 DNA: TGCGCCAGCAGCTTGGGACAGCGACGCACTGAAGCTTTCTTT. This translates into CASSLGQRRTEAFF.

The rearrangement links TRBV7-2 to TRBJ1-4, with 9 bases aligning to TRBD1. V lost 4 bases and J lost 7; bases outside the gene matches: 7. Germline V lookup: CDR1 SGHTA, CDR2 FQGNSA. CDR3 size: 15 residues. The DNA of the CDR3 is TGTGCCAGCAGCTCCGGGACAGGGCATCGTGAAAAACTGTTTTTT. Its protein is CASSSGTGHREKLFF. Complete variable domain (other parts from reference TRBV7-2 and TRBJ1-4): GAGVSQSPSNKVTEKGKDVELRCDPISGHTALYWYRQSLGQGLEFLIYFQGNSAPDKSGLPSDRFSAERTGGSVSTLTIQRTQQEDSAVYLCASSSGTGHREKLFFGSGTQLSVL.

The chain is built from TRBV7-3 and TRBJ1-1, with unresolved D. Trimming took off 5 bases at V and 1 base at J, with 8 bases between the two ends. CDR3 length equals 13 residues. Germline CDR1 reads SGHTA; CDR2 reads FQGTGA. Written as DNA, the CDR3 is TGTGCCAGCAGCCCATTCAGGAACACTGAAGCTTTCTTT. The encoded protein is CASSPFRNTEAFF.

The genes are TRBV6-6 and TRBJ1-2; a weak D match, TRBD1 (6 bases). CDR1 is MNHNY, CDR2 SVGAGI, per germline (reference sequence). The V and J ends lost 5 bases and 1 base respectively, with 8 bases between them. The CDR3 has 13 amino acids. The CDR3 loop reads CASSDRFNYGYTF. The CDR3 nucleotides read TGTGCCAGCAGTGACAGGTTTAACTATGGCTACACCTTC.

The chain recombines TRBV27 with TRBJ2-7; a weak D match, TRBD1 (6 bases). The V gene lost 3 bases and the J gene lost 4 bases, with 13 bases spanning the gap. The CDR3 is 14 residues long. Germline V gene sequence: CDR1 MNHEY, CDR2 SMNVEV (reference sequence). CDR3 coding DNA: TGTGCCAGCAGTTTCCTAGGACAGCCATACGAGCAGTACTTC. This encodes CASSFLGQPYEQYF.

The chain employs TRBV5-4 and TRBJ2-5, with TRBD1 matching over 9 bases. V shed 4 bases and J 5 bases; nucleotides not matched to a gene: 15. CDR1 is SGHNT, CDR2 YYREEE, per germline (reference sequence). CDR3 size: 17 residues. CDR3 sequence (DNA): TGTGCCAGCAGCCCCAATTCCGGGACAGGGTATAAGGAGACCCAGTACTTC. Translation: CASSPNSGTGYKETQYF. Variable domain in full (rest from reference TRBV5-4 and TRBJ2-5): ETGVTQSPTHLIKTRGQQVTLRCSSQSGHNTVSWYQQALGQGPQFIFQYYREEENGRGNFPPRFSGLQFPNYSSELNVNALELDDSALYLCASSPNSGTGYKETQYFGPGTRLLVL.

V gene TRBV5-4 combines with J gene TRBJ2-1; 11 bases match TRBD2. Germline trimming cut 4 bases from V and 10 bases from J; bases unmatched to any gene: 13. The CDR3 totals 16 residues. Looked up from germline, CDR1 is SGHNT and CDR2 is YYREEE (reference sequence). CDR3 in amino acids: CASSPWTSGYRGEQFF. Written as DNA, the CDR3 is TGTGCCAGCAGCCCCTGGACTAGCGGGTACAGGGGAGAGCAGTTCTTC.